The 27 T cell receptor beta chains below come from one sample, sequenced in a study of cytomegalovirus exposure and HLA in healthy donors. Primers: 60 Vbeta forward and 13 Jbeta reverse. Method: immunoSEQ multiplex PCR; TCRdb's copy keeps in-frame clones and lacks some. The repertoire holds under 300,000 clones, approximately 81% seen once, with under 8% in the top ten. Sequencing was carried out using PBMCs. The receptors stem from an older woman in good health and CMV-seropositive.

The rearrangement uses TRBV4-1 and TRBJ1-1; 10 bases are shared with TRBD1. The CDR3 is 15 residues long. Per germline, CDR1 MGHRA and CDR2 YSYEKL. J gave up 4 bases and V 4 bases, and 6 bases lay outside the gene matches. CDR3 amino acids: CASSPATGGFTEAFF. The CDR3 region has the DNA TGCGCCAGCAGCCCAGCGACAGGGGGCTTCACTGAAGCTTTCTTT.

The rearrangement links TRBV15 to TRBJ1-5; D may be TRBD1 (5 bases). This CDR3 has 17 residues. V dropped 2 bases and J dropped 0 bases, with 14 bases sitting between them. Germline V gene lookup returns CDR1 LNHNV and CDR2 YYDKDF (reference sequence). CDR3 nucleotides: TGTGCCACCAGCAGATCTTCGGCAGGGAATAGCAATCAGCCCCAGCATTTT. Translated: CATSRSSAGNSNQPQHF.

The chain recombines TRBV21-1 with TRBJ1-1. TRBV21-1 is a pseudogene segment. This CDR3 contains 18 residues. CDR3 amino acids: CASSKMGGWASVNTEAFF. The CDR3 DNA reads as TGTGCCAGCAGCAAAATGGGGGGGTGGGCGAGTGTGAACACTGAAGCTTTCTTT.

In DNA, the CDR3 is TGTGCCAGCTCCGACCCAGGGGAGACCCAGTACTTC. As protein: CASSDPGETQYF. This chain joins TRBV18 and TRBJ2-5, with D perhaps matching TRBD1 (5 bases). Trimming removed 6 bases at V and 5 bases at J, with 10 bases between. Germline assignment: CDR1 KGHSH and CDR2 LQKENI. The CDR3 sequence is 12 residues long.

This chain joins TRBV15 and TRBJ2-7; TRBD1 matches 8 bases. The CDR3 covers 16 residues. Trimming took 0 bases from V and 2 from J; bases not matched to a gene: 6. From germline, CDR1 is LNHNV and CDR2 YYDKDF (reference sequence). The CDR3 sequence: CATSRDQGARTYEQYF. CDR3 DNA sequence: TGTGCCACCAGCAGAGACCAGGGGGCACGGACCTACGAGCAGTACTTC.

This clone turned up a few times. The CDR3 DNA sequence: TGCGCCAGCAGCCAAGATAGCTATTTGAGTTCTGAGCAGTTCTTC. This sequence encodes CASSQDSYLSSEQFF. V and J are TRBV4-1 and TRBJ2-1; D unresolved. The germline gives CDR1 MGHRA, CDR2 YSYEKL. This CDR3 is 15 amino acids long. V shed 0 bases and J shed 9 bases, with 15 bases lying between them.

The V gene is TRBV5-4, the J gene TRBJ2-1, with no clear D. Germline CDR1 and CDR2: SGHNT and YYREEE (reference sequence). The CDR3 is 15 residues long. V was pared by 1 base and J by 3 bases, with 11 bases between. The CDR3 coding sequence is TGTGCCAGCAGCTTGCGAAAGGCAGGCTACAATGAGCAGTTCTTC. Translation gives CASSLRKAGYNEQFF.

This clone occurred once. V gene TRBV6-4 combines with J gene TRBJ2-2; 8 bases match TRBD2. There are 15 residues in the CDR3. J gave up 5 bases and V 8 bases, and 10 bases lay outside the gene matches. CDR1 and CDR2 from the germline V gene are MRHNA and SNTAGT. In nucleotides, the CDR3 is TGTGCCAGCGGAAGAGCGGGAGTCAAAACCGGGGAGCTGTTTTTT. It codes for CASGRAGVKTGELFF.

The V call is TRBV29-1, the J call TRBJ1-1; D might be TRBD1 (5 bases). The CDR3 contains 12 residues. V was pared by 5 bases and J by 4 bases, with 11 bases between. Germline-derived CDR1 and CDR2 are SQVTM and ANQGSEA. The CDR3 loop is CSVQGLSTEAFF. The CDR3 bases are TGCAGCGTTCAGGGCTTGAGCACTGAAGCTTTCTTT. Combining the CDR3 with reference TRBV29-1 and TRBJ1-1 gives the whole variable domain SAVISQKPSRDICQRGTSLTIQCQVDSQVTMMFWYRQQPGQSLTLIATANQGSEATYESGFVIDKFPISRPNLTFSTLTVSNMSPEDSSIYLCSVQGLSTEAFFGQGTRLTVV.

The CDR3 region is CASTYRTSGETQYF. CDR3 in DNA: TGTGCCAGCACCTATCGGACTAGCGGAGAGACCCAGTACTTC. This chain joins TRBV28 and TRBJ2-5, with 10 nucleotides matching TRBD2. The germline V gene has CDR1 MDHEN and CDR2 SYDVKM. V lost 7 bases to trimming and J lost 4 bases; unmatched junction nucleotides: 6. The CDR3 sequence is 14 residues long.

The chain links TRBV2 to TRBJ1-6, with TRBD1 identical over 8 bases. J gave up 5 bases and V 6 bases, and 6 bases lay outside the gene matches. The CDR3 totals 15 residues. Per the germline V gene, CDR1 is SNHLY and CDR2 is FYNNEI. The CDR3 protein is CASRDRVSNNSPLHF. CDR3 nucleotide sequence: TGTGCCAGCAGGGACAGGGTTTCGAATAATTCACCCCTCCACTTT. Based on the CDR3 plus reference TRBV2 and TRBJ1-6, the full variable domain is EPEVTQTPSHQVTQMGQEVILRCVPISNHLYFYWYRQILGQKVEFLVSFYNNEISEKSEIFDDQFSVERPDGSNFTLKIRSTKLEDSAMYFCASRDRVSNNSPLHFGNGTRLTVT.

The CDR3 sequence is CASSTSGVNNEQFF. CDR3 DNA: TGTGCCAGCTCCACTAGCGGGGTTAACAATGAGCAGTTCTTC. This chain uses TRBV18 with TRBJ2-1; 10 positions match TRBD2. This CDR3 contains 14 residues. The V gene end was trimmed by 6 bases and the J gene end by 5 bases; junction bases not matched to a gene: 4. Germline V CDR1 and CDR2: KGHSH, LQKENI.

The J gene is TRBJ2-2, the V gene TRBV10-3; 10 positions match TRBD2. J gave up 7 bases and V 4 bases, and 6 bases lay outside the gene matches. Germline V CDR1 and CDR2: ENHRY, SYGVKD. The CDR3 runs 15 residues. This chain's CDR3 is CAISGLAGAVGELFF. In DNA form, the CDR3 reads TGTGCCATCAGTGGCCTAGCGGGAGCCGTCGGGGAGCTGTTTTTT.

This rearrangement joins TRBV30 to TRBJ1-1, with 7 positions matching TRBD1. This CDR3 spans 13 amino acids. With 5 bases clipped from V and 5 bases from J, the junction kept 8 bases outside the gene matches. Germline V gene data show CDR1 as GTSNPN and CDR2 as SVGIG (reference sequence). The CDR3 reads CAWETGVETEAFF. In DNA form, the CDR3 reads TGTGCCTGGGAAACAGGGGTGGAAACTGAAGCTTTCTTT.

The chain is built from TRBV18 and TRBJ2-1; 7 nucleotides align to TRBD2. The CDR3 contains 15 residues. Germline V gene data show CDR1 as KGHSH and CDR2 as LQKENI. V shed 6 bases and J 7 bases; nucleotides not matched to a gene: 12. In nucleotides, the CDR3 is TGTGCCAGCTCCTCCCGGACTAGGGAGATAAATGAGCAGTTCTTC. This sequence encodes CASSSRTREINEQFF.

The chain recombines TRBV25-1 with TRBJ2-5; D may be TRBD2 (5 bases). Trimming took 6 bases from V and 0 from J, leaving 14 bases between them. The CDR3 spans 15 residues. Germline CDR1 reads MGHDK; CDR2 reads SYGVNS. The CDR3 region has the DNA TGTGCCAGCAGCCGTCCTGTAGCGAACCAAGAGACCCAGTACTTC. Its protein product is CASSRPVANQETQYF.

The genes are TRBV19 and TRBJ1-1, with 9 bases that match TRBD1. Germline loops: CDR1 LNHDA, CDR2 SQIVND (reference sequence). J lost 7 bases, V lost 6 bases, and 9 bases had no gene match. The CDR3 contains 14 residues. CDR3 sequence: CASRLWDRAVEAFF. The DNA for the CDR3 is TGTGCCAGTAGGCTGTGGGACAGGGCTGTTGAAGCTTTCTTT.

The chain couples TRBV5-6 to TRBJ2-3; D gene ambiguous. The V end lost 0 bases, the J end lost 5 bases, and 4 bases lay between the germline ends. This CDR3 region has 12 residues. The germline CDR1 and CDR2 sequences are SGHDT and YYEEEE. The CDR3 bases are TGTGCCAGCAGCTTGGCAGGAGATACGCAGTATTTT. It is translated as CASSLAGDTQYF.

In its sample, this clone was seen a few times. In nucleotides, the CDR3 is TGTGCCAGCAGCCAGGCGGGACTAGCGGGAGGCGAGACCCAGTACTTC. It translates to CASSQAGLAGGETQYF. V is TRBV4-2 and J is TRBJ2-5; 15 bases match TRBD2. This CDR3 comprises 16 residues. The J segment lost 5 bases and the V segment lost 3 bases, leaving 4 bases of the junction unmatched. Looked up from germline, CDR1 is LGHNA and CDR2 is YNFKEQ.

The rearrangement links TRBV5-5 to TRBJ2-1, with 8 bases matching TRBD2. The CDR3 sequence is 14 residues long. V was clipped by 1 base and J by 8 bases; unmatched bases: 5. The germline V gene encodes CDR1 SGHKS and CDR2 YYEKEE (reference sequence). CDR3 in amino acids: CASSLLAGRHEQFF. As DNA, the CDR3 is TGTGCCAGCAGCTTGTTAGCGGGGAGGCATGAGCAGTTCTTC.

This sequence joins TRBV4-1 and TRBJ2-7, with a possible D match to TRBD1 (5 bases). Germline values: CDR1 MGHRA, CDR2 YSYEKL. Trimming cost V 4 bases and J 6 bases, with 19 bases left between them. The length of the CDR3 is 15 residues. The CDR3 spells CASSRQGSKSAEQYF. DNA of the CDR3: TGCGCCAGCAGCCGGCAGGGATCCAAGAGCGCCGAGCAGTACTTC.

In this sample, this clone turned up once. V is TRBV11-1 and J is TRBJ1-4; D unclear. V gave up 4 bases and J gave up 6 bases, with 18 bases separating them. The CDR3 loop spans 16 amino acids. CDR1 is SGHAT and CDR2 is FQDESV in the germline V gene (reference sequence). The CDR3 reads CASSSVAELRYEKLFF. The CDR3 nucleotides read TGTGCCAGCAGCTCAGTTGCGGAATTGAGGTATGAAAAACTGTTTTTT.

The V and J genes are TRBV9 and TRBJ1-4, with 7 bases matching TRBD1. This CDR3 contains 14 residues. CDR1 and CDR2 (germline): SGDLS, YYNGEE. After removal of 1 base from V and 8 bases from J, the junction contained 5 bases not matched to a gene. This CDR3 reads CASSVRQGQEKLFF. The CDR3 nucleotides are TGTGCCAGCAGCGTACGACAGGGACAAGAAAAACTGTTTTTT.

For the CDR3, the DNA is TGTGCCAGCAGTGAATTGAACCCCAGGGTCGGCAACTATGGCTACACCTTC. Translating gives CASSELNPRVGNYGYTF. The chain joins TRBV6-1 to TRBJ1-2, with TRBD1 as a possible D gene (5 bases). Trimming shortened V by 2 bases and J by 2 bases, and 18 bases separated the two germline ends. This CDR3 comprises 17 residues. From germline, CDR1 is MNHNS and CDR2 SASEGT.

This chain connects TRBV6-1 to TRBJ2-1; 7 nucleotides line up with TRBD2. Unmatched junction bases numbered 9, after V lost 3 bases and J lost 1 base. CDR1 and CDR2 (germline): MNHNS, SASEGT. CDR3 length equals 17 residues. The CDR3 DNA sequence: TGTGCCAGCAGTGACGGCAGGTTGGGGGGGTCCTACAATGAGCAGTTCTTC. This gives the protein CASSDGRLGGSYNEQFF.

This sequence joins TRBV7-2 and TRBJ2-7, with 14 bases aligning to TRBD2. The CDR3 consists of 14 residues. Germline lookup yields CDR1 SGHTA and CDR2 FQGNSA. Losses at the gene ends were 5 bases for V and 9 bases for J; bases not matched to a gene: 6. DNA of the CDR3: TGTGCCAGCAGCCCACGACTAGCGGGAGGGGGGCAGTACTTC. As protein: CASSPRLAGGGQYF. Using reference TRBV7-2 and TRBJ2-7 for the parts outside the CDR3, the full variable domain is GAGVSQSPSNKVTEKGKDVELRCDPISGHTALYWYRQSLGQGLEFLIYFQGNSAPDKSGLPSDRFSAERTGGSVSTLTIQRTQQEDSAVYLCASSPRLAGGGQYFGPGTRLTVT.

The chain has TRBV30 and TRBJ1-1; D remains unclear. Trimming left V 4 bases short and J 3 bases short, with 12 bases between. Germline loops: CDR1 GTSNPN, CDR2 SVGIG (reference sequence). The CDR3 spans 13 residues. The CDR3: CAWTFRRYTEAFF. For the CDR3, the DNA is TGTGCCTGGACCTTTCGGAGGTACACTGAAGCTTTCTTT. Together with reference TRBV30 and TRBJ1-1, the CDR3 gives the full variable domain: SQTIHQWPATLVQPVGSPLSLECTVEGTSNPNLYWYRQAAGRGLQLLFYSVGIGQISSEVPQNLSASRPQDRQFILSSKKLLLSDSGFYLCAWTFRRYTEAFFGQGTRLTVV.